Given below is one T cell receptor beta chain in context. This sample is part of a study of T-cell reconstitution after alpha-beta-depleted transplantation in children. The CDR3 has 17 amino acids. CDR1 LGHNT and CDR2 FRNRAP come from the germline V gene. V lost 0 bases to trimming and J lost 2 bases; unmatched junction nucleotides: 5. Unique molecular identifiers were built into the TCRbeta library. TCRdb recomputed calls from the PCR reads with MiXCR, one row per CDR3 protein. Counted here are approximately 400,000 distinct CDR3 sequences, around 9.9% occurring once; the ten biggest clones make up 4.5% to 6.5%.

This TCR came from a human donor who donated a stem cell graft to a child with acute myeloid leukemia. The starting material was PBMCs from the stem cell graft donor, obtained from the stem cell graft. V gene TRBV12-5 combines with J gene TRBJ2-3, with 10 bases that match TRBD2. CDR3 sequence (DNA): TGTGCTAGTGGTTTGGTCTCTAGCGGGGGAGACACAGATACGCAGTATTTT. Encoded protein: CASGLVSSGGDTDTQYF.